The clone carrying this T cell receptor (beta chain) was seen at least ten times. The antigen is undetermined. CDR3 size: 16 residues. Germline assignment: CDR1 SNHLY and CDR2 FYNNEI. Trimming took off 0 bases at V and 4 bases at J, with 15 bases between the two ends. TCR beta CDR3 regions were amplified from RNA. The primer set for the first-round RT-PCR of the TCR CDR3 was HTBI. TCRdb reprocessed the multiplex PCR reads via MiXCR and lists one record per CDR3 protein. Of fewer than 400,000 distinct CDR3 sequences listed, about 15% were seen once; the top ten hold 25% to 30%. Blood sampling occurred at first hyperthyroidism diagnosis, ahead of any ophthalmopathy symptoms. The data stem from a study of T cells in Graves' hyperthyroidism and ophthalmopathy. General observations from the study: Most clonotypes that expanded in the thyroid above 0.001 also showed up in blood.

The sequenced sample was blood. The genes are TRBV2 and TRBJ1-1, with D perhaps TRBD1 (5 bases). This clonotype originated in a woman between 18 and 30 years old with Graves' hyperthyroidism that later progressed to Graves' ophthalmopathy. CDR3 residues: CASSEAIQGGSTEAFF. The CDR3 DNA is TGTGCCAGCAGTGAAGCCATCCAGGGTGGATCCACTGAAGCTTTCTTT.